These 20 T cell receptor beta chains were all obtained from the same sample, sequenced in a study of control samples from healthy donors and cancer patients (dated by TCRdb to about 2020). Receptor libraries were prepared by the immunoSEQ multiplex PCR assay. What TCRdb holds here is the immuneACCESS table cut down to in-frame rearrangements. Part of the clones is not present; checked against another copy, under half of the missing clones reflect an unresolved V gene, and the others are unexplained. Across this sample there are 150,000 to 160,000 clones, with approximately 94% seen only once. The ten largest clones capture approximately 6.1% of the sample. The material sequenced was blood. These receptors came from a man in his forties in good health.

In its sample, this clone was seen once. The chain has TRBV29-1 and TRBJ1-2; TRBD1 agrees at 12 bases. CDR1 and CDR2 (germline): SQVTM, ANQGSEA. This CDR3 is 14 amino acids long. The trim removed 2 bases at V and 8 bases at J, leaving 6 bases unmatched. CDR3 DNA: TGCAGCGTTGAACCCCGGGACAGGGGGCCGGGCTACACCTTC. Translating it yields CSVEPRDRGPGYTF.

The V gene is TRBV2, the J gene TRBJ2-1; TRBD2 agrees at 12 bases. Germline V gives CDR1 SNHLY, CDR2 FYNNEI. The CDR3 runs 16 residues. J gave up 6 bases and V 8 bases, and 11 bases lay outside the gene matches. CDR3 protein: CASSSSVGLAGNEQFF. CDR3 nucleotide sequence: TGTGCCAGCTCCTCTTCTGTGGGACTAGCGGGCAATGAGCAGTTCTTC.

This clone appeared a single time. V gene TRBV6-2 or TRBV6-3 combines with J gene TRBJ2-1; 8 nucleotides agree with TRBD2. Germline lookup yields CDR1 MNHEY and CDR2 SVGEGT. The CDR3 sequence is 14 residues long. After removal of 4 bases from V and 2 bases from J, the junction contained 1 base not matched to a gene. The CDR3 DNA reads TGTGCCAGCAGTTCGGGGGGGCCCTACAATGAGCAGTTCTTC. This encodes CASSSGGPYNEQFF.

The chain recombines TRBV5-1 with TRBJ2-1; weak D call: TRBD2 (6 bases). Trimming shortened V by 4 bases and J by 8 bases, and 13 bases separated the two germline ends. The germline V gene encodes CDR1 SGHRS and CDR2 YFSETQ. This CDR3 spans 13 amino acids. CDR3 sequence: CASSPLWGDEQFF. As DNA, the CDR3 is TGCGCCAGCAGCCCCTTATGGGGGGATGAGCAGTTCTTC.

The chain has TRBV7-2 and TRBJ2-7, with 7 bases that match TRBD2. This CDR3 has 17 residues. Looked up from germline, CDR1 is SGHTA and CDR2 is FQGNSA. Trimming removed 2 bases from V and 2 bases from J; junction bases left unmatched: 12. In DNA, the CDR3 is TGTGCCAGCAGCTTAAAGGTTTGGCGGGGGACCCCCTACGAGCAGTACTTC. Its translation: CASSLKVWRGTPYEQYF.

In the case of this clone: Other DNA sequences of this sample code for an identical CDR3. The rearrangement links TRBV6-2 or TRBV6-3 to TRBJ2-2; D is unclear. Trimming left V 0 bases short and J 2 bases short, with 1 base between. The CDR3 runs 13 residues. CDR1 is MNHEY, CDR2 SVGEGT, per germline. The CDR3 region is CASSYSNTGELFF. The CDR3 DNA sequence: TGTGCCAGCAGTTACTCTAACACCGGGGAGCTGTTTTTT.

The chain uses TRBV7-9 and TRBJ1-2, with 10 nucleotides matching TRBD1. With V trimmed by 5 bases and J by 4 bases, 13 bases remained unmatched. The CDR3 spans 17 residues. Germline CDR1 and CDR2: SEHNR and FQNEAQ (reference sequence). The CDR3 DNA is TGTGCCAGCAGCACCCGGGACAGGGGACTGTGGGGCTATGGCTACACCTTC. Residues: CASSTRDRGLWGYGYTF.

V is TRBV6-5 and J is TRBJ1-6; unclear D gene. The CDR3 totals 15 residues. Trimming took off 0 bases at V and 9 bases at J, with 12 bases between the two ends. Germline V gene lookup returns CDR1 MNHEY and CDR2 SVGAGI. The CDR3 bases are TGTGCCAGCAGTTACTCGACGTACAGAAGTTCACCCCTCCACTTT. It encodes CASSYSTYRSSPLHF.

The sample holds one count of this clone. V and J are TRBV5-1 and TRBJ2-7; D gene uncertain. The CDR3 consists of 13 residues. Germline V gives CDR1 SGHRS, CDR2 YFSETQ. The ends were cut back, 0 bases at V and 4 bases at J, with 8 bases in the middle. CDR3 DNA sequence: TGCGCCAGCAGCTTGGCTGAGAGGTACGAGCAGTACTTC. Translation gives CASSLAERYEQYF.

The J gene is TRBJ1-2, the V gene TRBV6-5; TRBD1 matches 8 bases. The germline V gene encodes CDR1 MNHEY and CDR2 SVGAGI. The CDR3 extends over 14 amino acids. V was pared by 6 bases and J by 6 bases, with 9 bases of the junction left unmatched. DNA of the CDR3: TGTGCCAGCAGCACCGGGCCAGGGGGCCATGGCTACACCTTC. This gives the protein CASSTGPGGHGYTF.

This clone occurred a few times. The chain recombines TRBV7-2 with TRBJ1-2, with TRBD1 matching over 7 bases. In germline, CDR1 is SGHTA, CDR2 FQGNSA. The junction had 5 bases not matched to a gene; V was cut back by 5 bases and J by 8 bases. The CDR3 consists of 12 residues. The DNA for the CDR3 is TGTGCCAGCAGCCCCAGGACAGGAGGCTACACCTTC. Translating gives CASSPRTGGYTF.

In DNA, the CDR3 is TGTGCCACCAGGATGGGATTGAACACTGAAGCTTTCTTT. This encodes CATRMGLNTEAFF. The chain couples TRBV24-1 to TRBJ1-1, with D hard to call. Looked up from germline, CDR1 is KGHDR and CDR2 is SFDVKD. V was cut by 7 bases and J by 0 bases, with 8 bases left in between. This CDR3 is built from 13 residues.

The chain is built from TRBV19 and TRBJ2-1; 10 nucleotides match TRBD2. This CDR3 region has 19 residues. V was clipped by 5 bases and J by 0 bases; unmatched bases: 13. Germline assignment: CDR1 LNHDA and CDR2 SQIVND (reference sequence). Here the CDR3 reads CASSAVTAGGPSSYNEQFF. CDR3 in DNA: TGTGCCAGTAGTGCGGTTACAGCGGGGGGGCCGAGCTCCTACAATGAGCAGTTCTTC.

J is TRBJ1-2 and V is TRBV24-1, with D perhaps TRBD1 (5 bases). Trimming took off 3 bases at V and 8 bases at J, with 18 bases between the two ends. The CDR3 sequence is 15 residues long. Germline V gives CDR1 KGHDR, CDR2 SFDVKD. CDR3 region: CATSDTQTGGSGYTF. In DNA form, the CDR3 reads TGTGCCACCAGTGATACCCAAACAGGCGGGAGCGGCTACACCTTC.

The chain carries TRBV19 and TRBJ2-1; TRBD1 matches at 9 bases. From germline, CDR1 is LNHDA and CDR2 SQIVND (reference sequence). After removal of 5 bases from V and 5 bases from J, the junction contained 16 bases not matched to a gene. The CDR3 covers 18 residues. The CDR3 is CASSPGQGLVTFDNEQFF. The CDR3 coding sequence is TGTGCCAGTAGTCCGGGACAGGGACTCGTCACGTTCGACAATGAGCAGTTCTTC.

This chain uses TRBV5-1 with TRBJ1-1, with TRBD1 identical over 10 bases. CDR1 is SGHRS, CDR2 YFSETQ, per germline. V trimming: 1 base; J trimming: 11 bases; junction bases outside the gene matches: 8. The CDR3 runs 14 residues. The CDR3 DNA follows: TGCGCCAGCAGCTTGAGACAGGGGGCTTTGGAGGCTTTCTTT. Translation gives CASSLRQGALEAFF.

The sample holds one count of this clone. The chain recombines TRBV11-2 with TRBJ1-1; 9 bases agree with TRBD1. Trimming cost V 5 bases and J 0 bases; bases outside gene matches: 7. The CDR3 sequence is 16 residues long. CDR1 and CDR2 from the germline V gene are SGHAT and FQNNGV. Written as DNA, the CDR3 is TGTGCCAGCAGCCCTGGGACAGGGCGCATGAACACTGAAGCTTTCTTT. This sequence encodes CASSPGTGRMNTEAFF.

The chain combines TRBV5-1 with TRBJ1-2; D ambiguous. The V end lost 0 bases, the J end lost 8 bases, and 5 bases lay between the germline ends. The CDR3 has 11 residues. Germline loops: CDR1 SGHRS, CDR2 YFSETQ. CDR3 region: CASSLGEGYTF. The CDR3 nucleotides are TGCGCCAGCAGCTTGGGTGAGGGCTACACCTTC. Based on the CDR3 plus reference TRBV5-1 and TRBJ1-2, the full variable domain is KAGVTQTPRYLIKTRGQQVTLSCSPISGHRSVSWYQQTPGQGLQFLFEYFSETQRNKGNFPGRFSGRQFSNSRSEMNVSTLELGDSALYLCASSLGEGYTFGSGTRLTVV.

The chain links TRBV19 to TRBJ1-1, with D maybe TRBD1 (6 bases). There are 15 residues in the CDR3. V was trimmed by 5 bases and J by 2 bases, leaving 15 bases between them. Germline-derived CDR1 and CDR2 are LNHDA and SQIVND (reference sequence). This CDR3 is CASSPADRPNTEAFF. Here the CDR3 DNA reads TGTGCCAGTAGTCCAGCGGACAGACCCAACACTGAAGCTTTCTTT. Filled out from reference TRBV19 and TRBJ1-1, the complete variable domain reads DGGITQSPKYLFRKEGQNVTLSCEQNLNHDAMYWYRQDPGQGLRLIYYSQIVNDFQKGDIAEGYSVSREKKESFPLTVTSAQKNPTAFYLCASSPADRPNTEAFFGQGTRLTVV.

The CDR3 DNA follows: TGTGCCAGCAGTACTGGGACAGGGAGGAACGAGCAGTACTTC. It codes for CASSTGTGRNEQYF. The rearrangement links TRBV6-5 to TRBJ2-7, with 9 nucleotides matching TRBD1. Unmatched junction bases numbered 7, after V lost 5 bases and J lost 5 bases. Germline CDR1 is MNHEY and CDR2 is SVGAGI. The CDR3 runs 14 residues.